Each of the 10 T cell receptor beta chains below was sequenced from the same sample in a study of blood T cell repertoires in COVID-19 (dated by TCRdb to the early 2020s). To prepare the library, the immunoSEQ multiplex PCR assay was applied. Sourced from immuneACCESS, this table was stored by TCRdb with only in-frame sequences that have V and J called. A share of the clones is absent; for the studies checked, an unresolved V gene accounts for under half, and the remainder has no known explanation. The sample records tens of thousands of clones, 75% to 90% of which are singletons. The ten largest clones add up to roughly 5.5% of the sample. The sequencing input was peripheral blood. The origin of the receptors is an elderly man with acute or convalescent COVID-19.

This chain joins TRBV27 and TRBJ1-1, with D possibly TRBD1 on 5 matching bases. With 1 base removed from V and 1 base from J, the gap between germline ends came to 13 bases. The CDR3 has 16 amino acids. Per germline, CDR1 MNHEY and CDR2 SMNVEV (reference sequence). CDR3 amino acids: CASSLYSGGENTEAFF. For the CDR3, the DNA is TGTGCCAGCAGTTTATACTCGGGGGGGGAGAACACTGAAGCTTTCTTT.

This chain joins TRBV28 and TRBJ1-1; tentative D call: TRBD1 (5 bases). The CDR3 has 17 amino acids. The germline V gene has CDR1 MDHEN and CDR2 SYDVKM. Trimming removed 9 bases at V and 1 base at J, with 24 bases between. CDR3 nucleotides: TGTGCCAGTGGTCTCTTCGCACGGGGGTCAAAGAACACTGAAGCTTTCTTT. Protein: CASGLFARGSKNTEAFF.

The rearrangement joins TRBV7-2 to TRBJ2-5; weak D call: TRBD2 (5 bases). Germline lookup yields CDR1 SGHTA and CDR2 FQGNSA. Deletions cut 5 bases from V and 8 bases from J, with 15 bases between. This CDR3 region has 13 residues. The CDR3 is CASSRGPEHTQYF. In nucleotides, the CDR3 is TGTGCCAGCAGCCGCGGGCCAGAACATACCCAGTACTTC.

The rearrangement joins TRBV28 to TRBJ1-3; possibly TRBD1 for D (5 bases). The germline V and J ends were trimmed by 6 bases and 2 bases, with 17 bases remaining between them. The CDR3 length is 16 residues. The germline V gene encodes CDR1 MDHEN and CDR2 SYDVKM. CDR3 bases: TGTGCCAGCAGCTTAGGCCGGGGGGGAACTGGAAACACCATATATTTT. Translation: CASSLGRGGTGNTIYF.

The chain couples TRBV18 to TRBJ1-1; D may be TRBD1 (5 bases). The CDR3 is made up of 16 amino acids. The V end was cut by 3 bases, the J end by 2 bases, with 16 bases between. CDR1 and CDR2 from the germline V gene are KGHSH and LQKENI. CDR3 nucleotide sequence: TGTGCCAGCTCACCTCAGTCCGGGGGGGATAACACTGAAGCTTTCTTT. Translation gives CASSPQSGGDNTEAFF.

The chain carries TRBV7-9 and TRBJ2-7; 11 bases are a match to TRBD1. The CDR3 spans 16 residues. J lost 6 bases, V lost 3 bases, and 10 bases had no gene match. Germline assignment: CDR1 SEHNR and CDR2 FQNEAQ (reference sequence). The CDR3 sequence is CASSFSGTGGKGEQYF. The CDR3 bases are TGTGCCAGCAGCTTCAGTGGGACAGGGGGTAAAGGCGAGCAGTACTTC.

V usage is TRBV7-6 and J usage is TRBJ2-7, with D possibly being TRBD2 (5 bases). This CDR3 region has 16 residues. Germline V gene sequence: CDR1 SGHVS, CDR2 FNYEAQ. The V end lost 5 bases, the J end lost 0 bases, and 17 bases lay between the germline ends. The CDR3 DNA follows: TGTGCCAGCAGCCCCACGGGGTGGGGAAGCTCCTACGAGCAGTACTTC. It encodes CASSPTGWGSSYEQYF.

This clone was seen only once. The rearrangement links TRBV19 to TRBJ1-4; perhaps TRBD1 as D (5 bases). CDR3 size: 18 residues. V was shortened by 2 bases and J by 0 bases, with 16 bases between the two germline ends. Germline CDR1 is LNHDA and CDR2 is SQIVND (reference sequence). CDR3 sequence (DNA): TGTGCCAGTAGTATAATTCGGCAGGGTGATGCAACTAATGAAAAACTGTTTTTT. It encodes CASSIIRQGDATNEKLFF.

The chain carries TRBV6-6 and TRBJ1-5, with D perhaps TRBD1 (6 bases). Germline CDR1 MNHNY, CDR2 SVGAGI (reference sequence). V lost 4 bases, J lost 2 bases, and 12 bases lay in between. The CDR3 has 15 residues. This CDR3 reads CASSFGGARNQPQHF. CDR3 nucleotides: TGTGCCAGCAGTTTTGGGGGGGCGCGCAATCAGCCCCAGCATTTT.

CDR3: CASSLGPPRGSSGNTIYF. CDR3 nucleotides: TGCGCCAGCAGCTTGGGGCCGCCACGTGGCTCCTCTGGAAACACCATATATTTT. The V gene is TRBV5-1, the J gene TRBJ1-3; D ambiguous. Germline V gives CDR1 SGHRS, CDR2 YFSETQ. V was trimmed by 0 bases and J by 0 bases, leaving 16 bases between them. The CDR3 totals 18 residues.